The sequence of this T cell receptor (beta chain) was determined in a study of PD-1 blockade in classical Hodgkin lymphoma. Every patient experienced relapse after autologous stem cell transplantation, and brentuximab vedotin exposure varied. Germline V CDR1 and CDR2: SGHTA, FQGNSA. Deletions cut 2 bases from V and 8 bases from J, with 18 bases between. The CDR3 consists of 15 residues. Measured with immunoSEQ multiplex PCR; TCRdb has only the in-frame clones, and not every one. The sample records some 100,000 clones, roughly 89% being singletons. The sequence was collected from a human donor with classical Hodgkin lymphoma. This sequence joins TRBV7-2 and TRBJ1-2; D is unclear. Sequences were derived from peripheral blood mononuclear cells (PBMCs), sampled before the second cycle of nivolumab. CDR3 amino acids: CASSLNSEALVGYTF. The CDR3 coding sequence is TGTGCCAGCAGCTTAAACTCCGAGGCTCTTGTGGGCTACACCTTC.